The source of this T cell receptor (beta chain) is a study of blood T cell repertoires in COVID-19. Original processing methods: Amplifying reference gene primers gave estimates of nucleated cell counts. The protocol was immunoSEQ multiplex PCR, while the TCRdb copy is restricted to in-frame clones and leaves out a portion. That table furnishes V, J and clone size, whereas the DNA furnished D and trimming. The sample has 220,000 or so clones; around 90% are singletons. Per germline, CDR1 KGHSH and CDR2 LQKENI. V lost 6 bases and J 7 bases, leaving 15 bases between the germline ends. CDR3 length: 13 residues.

This TCR derives from a man aged 55 to 70 with COVID-19, enrolled during active disease. The chain carries TRBV18 and TRBJ1-1, with D perhaps matching TRBD1 (6 bases). The sample was peripheral blood. The CDR3 loop reads CASSGKGGGEAFF. The CDR3 nucleotides read TGTGCCAGCTCGGGAAAAGGGGGTGGTGAAGCTTTCTTT. Full variable domain (outside the CDR3, taken from reference TRBV18 and TRBJ1-1): NAGVMQNPRHLVRRRGQEARLRCSPMKGHSHVYWYRQLPEEGLKFMVYLQKENIIDESGMPKERFSAEFPKEGPSILRIQQVVRGDSAAYFCASSGKGGGEAFFGQGTRLTVV.